The source of this T cell receptor beta chain is a study of blood T cell repertoires in COVID-19. Turning to the study itself: Some COVID-19 samples were acute and others convalescent; all came from the United States, Italy and Spain.

The germline V and J ends were trimmed by 3 bases and 4 bases, with 12 bases remaining between them. Germline V gives CDR1 SQVTM, CDR2 ANQGSEA. CDR3 size: 13 residues. Some clones are missing from TCRdb's copy, which holds only in-frame ones; the method was immunoSEQ multiplex PCR. Altogether more than 200,000 clones are present, over 70% being singletons, with the ten largest covering roughly 8.6%. The gene calls are TRBV29-1 and TRBJ1-2; D is unresolved. This receptor was identified in a man in his forties with active or convalescent COVID-19. Material for sequencing was peripheral blood. CDR3 amino acids: CSVDEVATYGYTF. As DNA, the CDR3 is TGCAGCGTTGATGAGGTTGCGACCTATGGCTACACCTTC.